The clone carrying this T cell receptor (beta chain) has just a few counts. The antigen is unknown. V lost 5 bases and J lost 5, with 7 bases in between. CDR3 length: 12 residues. Germline CDR1 and CDR2: SNHLY and FYNNEI. This record belongs to a study of T-cell memory formation after mild COVID-19. Across the study: TCR clusters were mostly donor specific. Overall study findings and caveats: Memory sampled before infection contained some responding clones, suggesting cross-reactive memory joined.

MiXCR, run by TCRdb on the 5' RACE reads, gives a single entry per CDR3 protein. The profile shows 550,000 to 600,000 distinct CDR3 sequences, 17% of them singletons. The sample comprised PBMCs or a T cell subset sorted from them (not recorded which). This sequence was found in an adult woman who had mild COVID-19 (a few samples of this study predate the infection). Cell type and time point are not known. This chain links TRBV2 with TRBJ1-5; D remains ambiguous. This CDR3 reads CASSPSDQPQHF. The DNA for the CDR3 is TGTGCCAGCAGTCCTAGTGATCAGCCCCAGCATTTT.